Presented here are 2 T cell receptor beta chains from one specimen sequenced in a study of T cells in Graves' hyperthyroidism and ophthalmopathy. There were TCR beta CDR3 regions amplified from RNA transcripts. The primer set for the first-round RT-PCR of the TCR CDR3 was HTBI. TCRdb ran MiXCR on the multiplex PCR reads and lists one entry per CDR3 protein. The sample contains hundreds of thousands of distinct CDR3 sequences, around 22% of which appear only once. Sequencing was carried out using blood. These receptors all come from a young woman with Graves' ophthalmopathy.

This clonotype was counted a few times. CDR3 coding DNA: TGCGCCAGCAGCCAAGGGGACAGGGGCTCCTACGAGCAGTACTTC. Protein: CASSQGDRGSYEQYF. The chain joins TRBV4-1 to TRBJ2-7; the match to TRBD1 covers 10 bases. The V gene end was trimmed by 1 base and the J gene end by 0 bases; junction bases not matched to a gene: 0. This CDR3 comprises 15 residues. Germline assignment: CDR1 MGHRA and CDR2 YSYEKL.

This clonotype showed up many times. This chain joins TRBV6-1 and TRBJ2-2, with 10 bases identical to TRBD2. The junction had 5 bases not matched to a gene; V was cut back by 1 base and J by 6 bases. The CDR3 covers 16 residues. CDR1 and CDR2 (germline): MNHNS, SASEGT. The CDR3 DNA reads as TGTGCCAGCAGTGAAGGAGCGGGGGGGCAAGCCGGGGAGCTGTTTTTT. Residues: CASSEGAGGQAGELFF.